These 14 T cell receptor beta chains were sequenced from one sample in a study of response to subunit inactivated influenza vaccine. TCRdb redid the calling of the RT-PCR reads with MiXCR, one entry per CDR3 protein. Of 600,000 to 850,000 distinct CDR3 sequences listed, roughly 15% are singletons. This material consisted of PBMCs from blood, taken roughly 15 days before vaccination. The source of these receptors is a man aged 50 or older who received an inactivated influenza vaccine.

The gene calls are TRBV4-1 and TRBJ2-7; D may correspond to TRBD1 or TRBD2 (6 bases each). The V and J ends lost 5 bases and 7 bases respectively, with 24 bases between them. CDR1 is MGHRA and CDR2 is YSYEKL in the germline V gene. The CDR3 totals 16 residues. The CDR3 is CASSTRTQGEGGEQYF. CDR3 nucleotides: TGCGCCAGCAGCACCCGAACACAGGGAGAAGGGGGGGAGCAGTACTTC.

This clonotype was picked up a small number of times. The chain joins TRBV12-3 or TRBV12-4 to TRBJ1-3; the D is unclear. CDR3 length: 14 amino acids. V dropped 3 bases and J dropped 4 bases, with 10 bases sitting between them. CDR3 protein: CASSFREAGNTIYF. The CDR3 coding sequence is TGTGCCAGCAGTTTTCGGGAAGCAGGAAACACCATATATTTT.

This clonotype showed up just a few times. The chain uses TRBV7-2 and TRBJ2-3, with D hard to call. The V end was cut by 1 base, the J end by 2 bases, with 7 bases between. The germline gives CDR1 SGHTA, CDR2 FQGNSA. The CDR3 is 14 residues long. CDR3 nucleotides: TGTGCCAGCAGCTTAGAAGGCATCACAGATACGCAGTATTTT. This gives the protein CASSLEGITDTQYF.

This clonotype was seen repeatedly, ten times or more. V is TRBV7-9 and J is TRBJ2-2; the D is unclear. Germline V gene sequence: CDR1 SEHNR, CDR2 FQNEAQ (reference sequence). V lost 4 bases and J 7 bases, leaving 10 bases between the germline ends. The length of the CDR3 is 13 residues. This chain's CDR3 is CASSSQLFGELFF. CDR3 nucleotides: TGTGCCAGCAGCTCCCAACTTTTCGGGGAGCTGTTTTTT. Variable domain in full (rest from reference TRBV7-9 and TRBJ2-2): DTGVSQNPRHKITKRGQNVTFRCDPISEHNRLYWYRQTLGQGPEFLTYFQNEAQLEKSRLLSDRFSAERPKGSFSTLEIQRTEQGDSAMYLCASSSQLFGELFFGEGSRLTVL.

This chain uses TRBV6-5 with TRBJ2-7; TRBD2 agrees at 8 bases. V shed 0 bases and J 4 bases; nucleotides not matched to a gene: 11. Germline V CDR1 and CDR2: MNHEY, SVGAGI. This CDR3 comprises 17 residues. DNA for the CDR3: TGTGCCAGCAGTTACTCGGTAGCGACTAGCGATTCGTACGAGCAGTACTTC. This encodes CASSYSVATSDSYEQYF.

For the CDR3, the DNA is TGTGCCAGCAGTTACTCCGGCGACAGGGGGGTTTACACTGAAGCTTTCTTT. Translated: CASSYSGDRGVYTEAFF. The V call is TRBV6-2 or TRBV6-3, the J call TRBJ1-1; TRBD1 matches 9 bases. Germline V gene lookup returns CDR1 MNHEY and CDR2 SVGEGT. This CDR3 has 17 amino acids. V shed 0 bases, J shed 3 bases, and the junction held 8 bases outside the gene matches.

This clonotype was seen more than once but under ten times. The chain couples TRBV11-2 to TRBJ1-1; D perhaps matches TRBD1 (5 bases). The germline V gene encodes CDR1 SGHAT and CDR2 FQNNGV. Trimming pared 0 bases from V and 4 bases from J, leaving 18 bases between. This CDR3 comprises 17 residues. The CDR3 bases are TGTGCCAGCAGCTTAGAATGGAGGTGGGGCAGCAGCACTGAAGCTTTCTTT. Translated, it gives CASSLEWRWGSSTEAFF.

This sequence joins TRBV25-1 and TRBJ2-6, with 8 bases identical to TRBD1. Unmatched junction bases numbered 17, after V lost 8 bases and J lost 2 bases. Germline CDR1 is MGHDK and CDR2 is SYGVNS. The CDR3 extends over 19 amino acids. The CDR3 loop is CASLVLRDRTQTGANVLTF. The CDR3 coding sequence is TGTGCCAGCCTTGTCCTCCGGGACAGGACCCAGACTGGGGCCAACGTCCTGACTTTC.

This clonotype turned up a few times. V is TRBV12-3 or TRBV12-4 and J is TRBJ2-3; 8 positions match TRBD1. This CDR3 is built from 15 residues. V lost 6 bases to trimming and J lost 6 bases; unmatched junction nucleotides: 11. DNA of the CDR3: TGTGCCAGCAGCTCCGACAGGGGCGTCCGGGATACGCAGTATTTT. Translating it yields CASSSDRGVRDTQYF.

A few counts support this clonotype. J is TRBJ2-7 and V is TRBV4-3; the D is unclear. The CDR3 loop spans 16 amino acids. V gave up 0 bases and J gave up 3 bases, with 15 bases separating them. CDR1 and CDR2 (germline): LGHNA, YSLEER. The CDR3 here is CASSQEGHSLGYEQYF. DNA for the CDR3: TGCGCCAGCAGCCAAGAAGGCCATTCTCTTGGCTACGAGCAGTACTTC.

This clonotype was observed a few times. The V gene is TRBV4-3, the J gene TRBJ2-1; the match to TRBD2 covers 14 bases. The CDR3 is 17 amino acids. V lost 2 bases, J lost 7 bases, and 7 bases stayed unmatched. Looked up from germline, CDR1 is LGHNA and CDR2 is YSLEER. The CDR3 sequence: CASSQPGLAGDRNEQFF. The CDR3 bases are TGCGCCAGCAGCCAACCGGGACTAGCGGGAGATCGTAATGAGCAGTTCTTC.

The V and J genes are TRBV14 and TRBJ1-2; perhaps TRBD1 as D (5 bases). The V gene's germline CDR1 is SGHDN and CDR2 FVKESK. CDR3 size: 16 residues. Trimming removed 3 bases from V and 5 bases from J, with 19 bases in between. The CDR3 DNA follows: TGTGCCAGCAGCCAGGAAGGGACGGGACTTTGGTATGGCTACACCTTC. Translating it yields CASSQEGTGLWYGYTF. The whole variable domain, filled in from reference TRBV14 and TRBJ1-2, reads EAGVTQFPSHSVIEKGQTVTLRCDPISGHDNLYWYRRVMGKEIKFLLHFVKESKQDESGMPNNRFLAERTGGTYSTLKVQPAELEDSGVYFCASSQEGTGLWYGYTFGSGTRLTVV.

This clonotype was observed many times. The chain couples TRBV11-2 to TRBJ2-1; TRBD2 matches at 11 bases. Germline loops: CDR1 SGHAT, CDR2 FQNNGV. The CDR3 has 17 amino acids. V trimming: 1 base; J trimming: 9 bases; junction bases outside the gene matches: 11. CDR3 in amino acids: CASSLGGSGLAVSEQFF. In DNA form, the CDR3 reads TGTGCCAGCAGCTTAGGTGGTTCGGGACTAGCGGTGAGTGAGCAGTTCTTC.

V usage is TRBV5-5 and J usage is TRBJ2-5; TRBD1 is a possible D gene (6 bases). The CDR3 is 15 amino acids. Per the germline V gene, CDR1 is SGHKS and CDR2 is YYEKEE (reference sequence). Trimming took off 6 bases at V and 0 bases at J, with 15 bases between the two ends. CDR3 in DNA: TGTGCCAGCACTCGAGTGGGGACAAACCAAGAGACCCAGTACTTC. It specifies CASTRVGTNQETQYF.